These 25 T cell receptor beta chains share one sample of origin, sequenced in a study of OX40 agonist ivuxolimab in advanced cancers. TCRdb's table, derived via immunoSEQ multiplex PCR, lists solely in-frame clones and lacks some. The sample holds about 68,000 clones, over 80% seen once. Specimen: CD4+ or CD8+ T cells sorted from blood, collected in a trial of the OX40 agonist ivuxolimab. Receptors originate from an adult with an advanced solid tumor such as melanoma, head and neck, liver or kidney cancer.

The J gene is TRBJ1-5, the V gene TRBV29-1; 7 bases are shared with TRBD1. The V gene's germline CDR1 is SQVTM and CDR2 ANQGSEA. After removal of 6 bases from V and 6 bases from J, the junction contained 8 bases not matched to a gene. The CDR3 length is 13 residues. CDR3 amino acids: CSVGDRGVQPQHF. The CDR3, as DNA: TGCAGCGTAGGGGACAGAGGGGTTCAGCCCCAGCATTTT.

V usage is TRBV9 and J usage is TRBJ2-1, with 10 bases matching TRBD1. The CDR3 is 15 amino acids. Germline V gene sequence: CDR1 SGDLS, CDR2 YYNGEE. V lost 4 bases to trimming and J lost 2 bases; unmatched junction nucleotides: 3. The CDR3 DNA reads TGTGCCAGCAGCCTGGGACAGGGGACCTACAATGAGCAGTTCTTC. Translation gives CASSLGQGTYNEQFF.

The genes are TRBV27 and TRBJ2-7; 11 nucleotides agree with TRBD2. Trimming removed 6 bases from V and 7 bases from J; junction bases left unmatched: 17. The CDR3 contains 17 residues. Germline V gene sequence: CDR1 MNHEY, CDR2 SMNVEV (reference sequence). Here the CDR3 DNA reads TGTGCCAGCAGGCAGACTAGCGGGAAACCTCTGTCGGCGGAGCAGTACTTC. Translated, it gives CASRQTSGKPLSAEQYF.

V is TRBV18 and J is TRBJ1-1; weak D call: TRBD1 (6 bases). The germline V and J ends were trimmed by 5 bases and 1 base, with 11 bases remaining between them. The CDR3 consists of 14 residues. Germline V gene data show CDR1 as KGHSH and CDR2 as LQKENI. CDR3: CASSAQGANTEAFF. In DNA form, the CDR3 reads TGTGCCAGCTCAGCACAGGGTGCGAACACTGAAGCTTTCTTT.

This chain joins TRBV7-9 and TRBJ2-7; D gene unclear. V lost 5 bases and J 7 bases, leaving 12 bases between the germline ends. Germline V gives CDR1 SEHNR, CDR2 FQNEAQ (reference sequence). The CDR3 covers 12 residues. The chain's CDR3 is CASSPLGWEQYF. The CDR3 region has the DNA TGTGCCAGCAGCCCCTTGGGGTGGGAGCAGTACTTC.

The V and J genes are TRBV19 and TRBJ2-5; D is possibly TRBD2 (5 bases). Looked up from germline, CDR1 is LNHDA and CDR2 is SQIVND (reference sequence). The length of the CDR3 is 13 residues. Trimming took 2 bases from V and 5 from J, leaving 9 bases between them. The CDR3: CASSIRGSETQYF. The DNA for the CDR3 is TGTGCCAGTAGTATACGAGGGTCCGAGACCCAGTACTTC. Drawing the rest from reference TRBV19 and TRBJ2-5, the complete variable domain is DGGITQSPKYLFRKEGQNVTLSCEQNLNHDAMYWYRQDPGQGLRLIYYSQIVNDFQKGDIAEGYSVSREKKESFPLTVTSAQKNPTAFYLCASSIRGSETQYFGPGTRLLVL.

The chain combines TRBV30 with TRBJ1-2; perhaps TRBD1 as D (5 bases). The CDR3 covers 13 residues. Germline V gene sequence: CDR1 GTSNPN, CDR2 SVGIG (reference sequence). The ends were cut back, 3 bases at V and 7 bases at J, with 15 bases in the middle. CDR3 coding DNA: TGTGCCTGGAGGAGAGGGCAGGGAGGTGGCTACACCTTC. It encodes CAWRRGQGGGYTF. The variable domain in full, with the rest retrieved from reference TRBV30 and TRBJ1-2, is SQTIHQWPATLVQPVGSPLSLECTVEGTSNPNLYWYRQAAGRGLQLLFYSVGIGQISSEVPQNLSASRPQDRQFILSSKKLLLSDSGFYLCAWRRGQGGGYTFGSGTRLTVV.

This chain uses TRBV5-1 with TRBJ2-5; 7 bases agree with TRBD1. The CDR3 length is 18 residues. V lost 2 bases to trimming and J lost 0 bases; unmatched junction nucleotides: 13. Per the germline V gene, CDR1 is SGHRS and CDR2 is YFSETQ. The CDR3 DNA is TGCGCCAGCAGCTTCGTGGGTTGGGGCAGGGGGAACCAAGAGACCCAGTACTTC. This encodes CASSFVGWGRGNQETQYF. Supplemented by reference TRBV5-1 and TRBJ2-5, the full variable domain reads KAGVTQTPRYLIKTRGQQVTLSCSPISGHRSVSWYQQTPGQGLQFLFEYFSETQRNKGNFPGRFSGRQFSNSRSEMNVSTLELGDSALYLCASSFVGWGRGNQETQYFGPGTRLLVL.

In this sample, this clone turned up once. This chain joins TRBV27 and TRBJ2-5, with 12 bases matching TRBD2. Germline values: CDR1 MNHEY, CDR2 SMNVEV (reference sequence). V shed 6 bases, J shed 3 bases, and the junction held 8 bases outside the gene matches. CDR3 length: 16 amino acids. CDR3 coding DNA: TGTGCCAGCAGAAGGAGACTAGCGGGAGTCGAAGAGACCCAGTACTTC. Its protein product is CASRRRLAGVEETQYF.

The chain employs TRBV9 and TRBJ2-1; TRBD2 matches 11 bases. Trimming at V came to 1 base and at J to 0 bases, leaving 9 bases not matched to a gene. Germline V gene sequence: CDR1 SGDLS, CDR2 YYNGEE. The CDR3 sequence is 19 residues long. CDR3 loop: CASSVISGTSGSSYNEQFF. DNA for the CDR3: TGTGCCAGCAGCGTAATCAGTGGGACTAGCGGCAGCTCCTACAATGAGCAGTTCTTC. Based on the CDR3 plus reference TRBV9 and TRBJ2-1, the full variable domain is DSGVTQTPKHLITATGQRVTLRCSPRSGDLSVYWYQQSLDQGLQFLIQYYNGEERAKGNILERFSAQQFPDLHSELNLSSLELGDSALYFCASSVISGTSGSSYNEQFFGPGTRLTVL.

The chain couples TRBV30 to TRBJ2-2, with 9 bases identical to TRBD1. Germline V gene sequence: CDR1 GTSNPN, CDR2 SVGIG (reference sequence). Trimming at V came to 2 bases and at J to 6 bases, leaving 1 base not matched to a gene. The length of the CDR3 is 13 residues. The CDR3 sequence: CAWSRTGAGELFF. The CDR3 DNA reads as TGTGCCTGGAGTAGGACAGGGGCCGGGGAGCTGTTTTTT. Together with reference TRBV30 and TRBJ2-2, the CDR3 gives the full variable domain: SQTIHQWPATLVQPVGSPLSLECTVEGTSNPNLYWYRQAAGRGLQLLFYSVGIGQISSEVPQNLSASRPQDRQFILSSKKLLLSDSGFYLCAWSRTGAGELFFGEGSRLTVL.

This clone was observed once. The J gene is TRBJ1-5, the V gene TRBV9; D is ambiguous. The CDR3 extends over 14 amino acids. CDR1 and CDR2 (germline): SGDLS, YYNGEE. Trimming stripped 4 bases from V and 5 bases from J, with 13 bases between. DNA of the CDR3: TGTGCCAGCAGCCGTGACACATCTGATCAGCCCCAGCATTTT. This sequence encodes CASSRDTSDQPQHF.

The chain carries TRBV9 and TRBJ2-1; weak D call: TRBD1 (6 bases). The V end lost 3 bases, the J end lost 8 bases, and 9 bases lay between the germline ends. The CDR3 sequence is 12 residues long. Germline CDR1 reads SGDLS; CDR2 reads YYNGEE. The DNA for the CDR3 is TGTGCCAGCAGCGCACAGGGTTATGAGCAGTTCTTC. As protein: CASSAQGYEQFF.

V and J are TRBV28 and TRBJ2-7, with TRBD1 matching over 7 bases. The CDR3 runs to 14 residues. Germline loops: CDR1 MDHEN, CDR2 SYDVKM. V was pared by 6 bases and J by 2 bases, with 7 bases of the junction left unmatched. The CDR3 sequence is CASRFSGQTYEQYF. The CDR3 coding sequence is TGTGCCAGCAGATTCTCGGGACAGACCTACGAGCAGTACTTC.

This chain joins TRBV7-3 and TRBJ2-3; the match to TRBD2 covers 9 bases. The CDR3 is 17 amino acids. Per germline, CDR1 SGHTA and CDR2 FQGTGA. J lost 4 bases, V lost 5 bases, and 13 bases had no gene match. The CDR3 coding sequence is TGTGCCAGCAGCCCCCGGGGGGCTAGCGGGATCCCAGATACGCAGTATTTT. It translates to CASSPRGASGIPDTQYF.

This clone has only one observation. The DNA for the CDR3 is TGTGCCTGGAGTAAGGGGGGTAACTATGGCTACACCTTC. Translated, it gives CAWSKGGNYGYTF. J is TRBJ1-2 and V is TRBV30, with TRBD1 as a possible D gene (6 bases). The CDR3 is 13 residues long. CDR1 GTSNPN and CDR2 SVGIG come from the germline V gene (reference sequence). Trimming left V 2 bases short and J 1 base short, with 8 bases between.

This clone was counted between two and nine times. V and J are TRBV13 and TRBJ1-1; 9 nucleotides align to TRBD1. Germline CDR1 and CDR2: PRHDT and FYEKMQ (reference sequence). Germline trimming cut 5 bases from V and 7 bases from J; bases unmatched to any gene: 5. This CDR3 contains 13 residues. CDR3 amino acids: CASSGTGIGEAFF. The CDR3 nucleotides read TGTGCCAGCAGCGGGACAGGGATCGGTGAAGCTTTCTTT.

This rearrangement joins TRBV19 to TRBJ1-5; D may be TRBD1 (5 bases). The CDR3 length is 15 residues. Between the trimmed V and J ends, which lost 5 bases and 2 bases, there was a span of 13 bases. Germline CDR1 and CDR2: LNHDA and SQIVND (reference sequence). CDR3 region: CASSSQGLRNQPQHF. CDR3 nucleotide sequence: TGTGCCAGTAGTTCGCAGGGTCTGCGCAATCAGCCCCAGCATTTT.

V gene TRBV7-6 combines with J gene TRBJ1-3, with 9 bases matching TRBD1. The germline CDR1 and CDR2 sequences are SGHVS and FNYEAQ. CDR3 size: 17 residues. The ends lost 2 bases at V and 4 bases at J; junction bases unmatched: 9. CDR3 protein: CASSLRGGQGQGNTIYF. The CDR3 bases are TGTGCCAGCAGCTTACGGGGGGGACAGGGACAAGGAAACACCATATATTTT.

The genes are TRBV6-6 and TRBJ1-1; no reliable D call. Trimming stripped 0 bases from V and 3 bases from J, with 11 bases between. The germline V gene has CDR1 MNHNY and CDR2 SVGAGI (reference sequence). This CDR3 spans 15 amino acids. The CDR3 coding sequence is TGTGCCAGCAGTTACTCGTTTAAGATGGACACTGAAGCTTTCTTT. It yields the protein CASSYSFKMDTEAFF.

CDR3 amino acids: CASSENTGDEQFF. The CDR3 DNA follows: TGCGCCAGCAGTGAAAACACAGGGGATGAGCAGTTCTTC. This chain connects TRBV10-1 to TRBJ2-1; the match to TRBD1 covers 7 bases. V gave up 3 bases and J gave up 8 bases; unmatched junction bases: 4. Per the germline V gene, CDR1 is WNHNN and CDR2 is SYGVQD (reference sequence). This CDR3 region has 13 residues.

This chain joins TRBV19 and TRBJ2-1; D unclear. Trimming pared 8 bases from V and 0 bases from J, leaving 8 bases between. CDR1 is LNHDA and CDR2 is SQIVND in the germline V gene (reference sequence). This CDR3 comprises 13 residues. The CDR3 coding sequence is TGTGCCAGTTCGACATTCTCCTACAATGAGCAGTTCTTC. Translated, it gives CASSTFSYNEQFF.

The V and J genes are TRBV7-3 and TRBJ2-3; possible D gene TRBD2, 5 bases. The CDR3 is 16 amino acids. Per the germline V gene, CDR1 is SGHTA and CDR2 is FQGTGA. Trimming shortened V by 5 bases and J by 0 bases, and 15 bases separated the two germline ends. CDR3 protein: CASSPTDGNSTDTQYF. The DNA for the CDR3 is TGTGCCAGCAGCCCAACGGACGGGAATAGCACAGATACGCAGTATTTT.

This clone occurred once. V and J are TRBV19 and TRBJ1-5; TRBD1 matches at 9 bases. Germline CDR1 reads LNHDA; CDR2 reads SQIVND (reference sequence). V lost 5 bases and J lost 4; bases outside the gene matches: 6. The length of the CDR3 is 15 residues. The CDR3 DNA sequence: TGTGCCAGTAGTGAGCCGGGACAGGGAAATCAGCCCCAGCATTTT. Its translation: CASSEPGQGNQPQHF.

This clone was observed a single time. The genes are TRBV7-8 and TRBJ2-5; D is unresolved. Germline V CDR1 and CDR2: SGHVS, FQNEAQ. Deletions cut 3 bases from V and 5 bases from J, with 1 base between. This CDR3 comprises 10 residues. In DNA, the CDR3 is TGTGCCAGCAGCTTTGAGACCCAGTACTTC. Translation: CASSFETQYF.